This entry features one T cell receptor (beta chain) sequence. Unique molecular identifiers were incorporated when the TCRbeta library was constructed. TCRdb fed the PCR reads into MiXCR, producing one record per CDR3 protein. The table lists roughly 500,000 distinct CDR3 sequences, 30% to 35% of them singletons. This record belongs to a study of T-cell reconstitution after alpha-beta-depleted transplantation in children. The CDR3 spans 12 residues. V was shortened by 7 bases and J by 8 bases, with 15 bases between the two germline ends. The germline CDR1 and CDR2 sequences are SQVTM and ANQGSEA. The chain couples TRBV29-1 to TRBJ2-1, with D tentatively TRBD2 (5 bases). The receptor was derived from a human donor who donated a stem cell graft to a child with aplastic anemia. The sequencing used PBMCs from the stem cell graft donor, collected from the stem cell graft. CDR3 sequence (DNA): TGCAGCGCCACATTGGCGGGCCATGAGCAGTTCTTC. This gives the protein CSATLAGHEQFF.